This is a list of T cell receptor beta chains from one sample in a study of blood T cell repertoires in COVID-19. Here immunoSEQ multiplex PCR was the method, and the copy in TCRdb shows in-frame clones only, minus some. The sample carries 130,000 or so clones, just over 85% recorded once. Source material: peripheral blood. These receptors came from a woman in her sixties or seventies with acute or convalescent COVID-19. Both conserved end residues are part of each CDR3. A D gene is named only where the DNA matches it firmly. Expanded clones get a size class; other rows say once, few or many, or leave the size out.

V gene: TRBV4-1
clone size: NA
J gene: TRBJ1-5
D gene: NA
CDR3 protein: CASSPRAGGVGHNQPQHF
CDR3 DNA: TGCGCCAGCAGCCCCCGGGCGGGGGGAGTGGGGCACAATCAGCCCCAGCATTTT

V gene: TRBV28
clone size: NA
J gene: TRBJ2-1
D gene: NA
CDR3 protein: CASSLLGGASYNEQFF
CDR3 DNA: TGTGCCAGCAGTTTATTGGGGGGAGCCTCCTACAATGAGCAGTTCTTC

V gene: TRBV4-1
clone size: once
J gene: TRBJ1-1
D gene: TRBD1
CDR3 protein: CASSQDSGNRGLAEAFF
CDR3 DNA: TGCGCCAGCAGCCAAGACTCCGGAAACAGGGGGCTAGCGGAAGCTTTCTTT

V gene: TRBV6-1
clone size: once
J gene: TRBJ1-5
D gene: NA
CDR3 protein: CASSEVGNQPQHF
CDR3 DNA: TGTGCCAGCAGTGAAGTAGGCAATCAGCCCCAGCATTTT

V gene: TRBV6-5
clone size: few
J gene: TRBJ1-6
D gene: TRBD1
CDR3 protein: CASSYSGQGKFTLHF
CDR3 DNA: TGTGCCAGCAGTTACTCCGGACAGGGAAAGTTTACCCTCCACTTT

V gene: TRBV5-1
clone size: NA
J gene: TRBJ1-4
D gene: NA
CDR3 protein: CASSLDPRGGKLFF
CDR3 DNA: TGCGCCAGCAGCTTGGATCCCCGGGGGGGAAAACTGTTTTTT

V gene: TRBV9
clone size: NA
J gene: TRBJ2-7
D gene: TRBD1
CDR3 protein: CASSPEGQGIEQYF
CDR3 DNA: TGTGCCAGCAGCCCAGAGGGACAGGGTATAGAGCAGTACTTC

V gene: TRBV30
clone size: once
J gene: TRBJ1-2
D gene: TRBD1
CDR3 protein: CAWTEDRDYGYTF
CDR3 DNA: TGTGCCTGGACCGAGGACAGGGACTATGGCTACACCTTC

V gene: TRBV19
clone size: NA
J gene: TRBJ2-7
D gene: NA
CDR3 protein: CASSSQAGGEQYF
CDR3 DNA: TGTGCCAGTAGTTCCCAGGCAGGTGGCGAGCAGTACTTC

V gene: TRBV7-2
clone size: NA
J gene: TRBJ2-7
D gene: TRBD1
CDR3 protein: CASSPTGSYEQYF
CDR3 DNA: TGTGCCAGCAGCCCGACAGGGAGCTACGAGCAGTACTTC

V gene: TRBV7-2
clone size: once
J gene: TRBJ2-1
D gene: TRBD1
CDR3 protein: CASSFKSTGGYNEQFF
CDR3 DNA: TGTGCCAGCAGCTTTAAGTCGACAGGGGGTTACAATGAGCAGTTCTTC

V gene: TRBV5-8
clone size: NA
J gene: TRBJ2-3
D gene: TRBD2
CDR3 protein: CASSLGTSGLDTQYF
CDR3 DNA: TGTGCCAGCAGCTTGGGGACTAGCGGATTAGATACGCAGTATTTT